Listed below are T cell receptor beta chains from one sample, sequenced in a study of T cells in localized non-small cell lung cancer. The repertoire was sequenced with immunoSEQ multiplex PCR; TCRdb's copy has only in-frame clones and lacks some. The sample carries under 20,000 clones, under 95% recorded once. The sample was peripheral blood, taken before any cancer treatment. Source of these receptors: a male donor aged 60 or over with stage I squamous cell lung carcinoma. CDR3s include the opening cysteine and the closing phenylalanine or tryptophan. A D gene is named only where the DNA matches it firmly. Not every row has a clone size; where given, it reads once, few, many or a size class.

D gene	V gene	clone size	J gene	CDR3 protein	CDR3 DNA
TRBD2	TRBV6-6	few	TRBJ2-1	CASSYSGTSFNEQFF	TGTGCCAGCAGTTACTCCGGGACTAGTTTCAATGAGCAGTTCTTC
NA	TRBV5-1	NA	TRBJ1-1	CASNRDGDTEAFF	TGCGCCAGCAACCGGGATGGGGACACTGAAGCTTTCTTT
NA	TRBV5-1	NA	TRBJ2-5	CASSLVSGPGISRETQYF	TGCGCCAGCAGCCTCGTATCGGGGCCGGGTATATCACGGGAGACCCAGTACTTC
NA	TRBV5-4	once	TRBJ1-2	CASSFPASNYGYTF	TGTGCCAGCAGCTTCCCCGCTAGTAACTATGGCTACACCTTC
TRBD1	TRBV7-2	NA	TRBJ2-7	CASSFGQGYEQYF	TGTGCCAGCAGCTTCGGACAGGGCTACGAGCAGTACTTC
NA	TRBV30	NA	TRBJ2-5	CAWSGGQGTQYF	TGTGCCTGGAGTGGGGGCCAAGGGACCCAGTACTTC
TRBD2	TRBV4-3	once	TRBJ2-1	CASSQSLTSEYNEQFF	TGCGCCAGCAGCCAATCTCTAACTAGCGAGTACAATGAGCAGTTCTTC
NA	TRBV28	NA	TRBJ2-3	CASGSYTDTQYF	TGTGCCAGCGGGAGCTACACAGATACGCAGTATTTT
NA	TRBV7-3	NA	TRBJ2-5	CASSPTGLQETQYF	TGTGCCAGCAGCCCAACGGGGCTACAAGAGACCCAGTACTTC
TRBD1	TRBV4-3	NA	TRBJ1-1	CASTTKGQGNTEAFF	TGCGCCAGCACCACTAAGGGACAGGGGAACACTGAAGCTTTCTTT
TRBD1	TRBV7-7	NA	TRBJ2-1	CASSLAPGTGGKFF	TGTGCCAGCAGCTTAGCCCCCGGGACAGGGGGCAAGTTCTTC
NA	TRBV4-3	NA	TRBJ2-7	CASSQDWGFDEQYF	TGCGCCAGCAGCCAAGATTGGGGCTTCGACGAGCAGTACTTC
TRBD1	TRBV9	NA	TRBJ2-5	CASSVDRGGRETQYF	TGTGCCAGCAGCGTAGATAGAGGGGGCCGAGAGACCCAGTACTTC
TRBD1	TRBV19	NA	TRBJ1-1	CASSIDLRDRVGTEAFF	TGTGCCAGTAGTATAGATCTTCGGGACAGGGTTGGGACTGAAGCTTTCTTT
NA	TRBV10-3	NA	TRBJ1-4	CAISEKVAQPGEKLFF	TGTGCCATCAGTGAGAAGGTGGCACAACCCGGGGAAAAACTGTTTTTT
TRBD1	TRBV19	NA	TRBJ2-1	CASSIGDRGNEQFF	TGTGCCAGTAGTATTGGGGACAGGGGGAATGAGCAGTTCTTC
NA	TRBV29-1	NA	TRBJ2-1	CSVEDWGGGQFF	TGCAGCGTTGAAGACTGGGGAGGGGGGCAGTTCTTC
TRBD1	TRBV4-1	once	TRBJ1-3	CASSQAYAVTGLENTIYF	TGCGCCAGCAGCCAGGCTTACGCAGTGACAGGGTTAGAGAACACCATATATTTT
TRBD2	TRBV5-6	once	TRBJ2-3	CASSLGLAGGADTQYF	TGTGCCAGCAGCCTGGGACTAGCGGGAGGGGCAGATACGCAGTATTTT
TRBD1	TRBV28	NA	TRBJ1-3	CASRDRRDFGNTIYF	TGTGCCAGCAGGGACAGGCGTGACTTTGGAAACACCATATATTTT
NA	TRBV6-5	NA	TRBJ1-4	CASSSGGGVGEKLFF	TGTGCCAGCAGTTCTGGGGGAGGGGTAGGCGAAAAACTGTTTTTT
NA	TRBV19	NA	TRBJ2-7	CASSISRGAYEQYF	TGTGCCAGTAGTATAAGTCGCGGAGCCTACGAGCAGTACTTC
NA	TRBV15	NA	TRBJ2-2	CATSTQQAGELFF	TGTGCCACCAGCACTCAGCAGGCCGGGGAGCTGTTTTTT
NA	TRBV2	NA	TRBJ1-2	CASSESLQVLFGYTF	TGTGCCAGCAGTGAATCCCTGCAGGTCCTTTTTGGCTACACCTTC
NA	TRBV6-5	NA	TRBJ1-4	CASSPYRGSSGKLFF	TGTGCCAGCAGTCCCTACCGGGGATCGAGCGGAAAACTGTTTTTT
TRBD1	TRBV19	NA	TRBJ2-7	CASGGQGAAEQYF	TGTGCCAGTGGCGGACAGGGGGCCGCCGAGCAGTACTTC
NA	TRBV20-1	NA	TRBJ2-1	CSAISNEQFF	TGCAGTGCTATCTCGAATGAGCAGTTCTTC
NA	TRBV7-2	NA	TRBJ1-2	CASSLARDYGYTF	TGTGCCAGCAGCTTAGCCAGGGACTATGGCTACACCTTC
TRBD2	TRBV30	NA	TRBJ2-1	CAWIAGGSNEQFF	TGTGCCTGGATAGCGGGAGGGAGTAATGAGCAGTTCTTC